This T cell receptor beta chain was identified during a study of monozygotic twins with inflammatory bowel disease. The study's findings and limits: A lone strong IBD-associated signal or clonotype found no support.

From 3500 ng of total RNA, each TCR library was prepared. TCRdb reworked the 5' RACE reads into one entry per CDR3 protein, no DNA. Its listing shows 110,000 to 150,000 distinct CDR3 sequences. This CDR3 has 15 residues. Germline CDR1 SGHTA, CDR2 FQGNSA. In regard to this clonotype: Its specificity is unknown.

Sequenced sample: blood. The genes are TRBV7-2 and TRBJ2-2. This sequence originates from a human donor with ulcerative colitis or Crohn's disease, or a healthy co-twin of an affected twin (not recorded which). The chain's CDR3 is CASSLGPMNTGELFF.